This entry is about one T cell receptor (beta chain). CD4+CD45RO+CD25- cells were isolated as memory CD4+ T cells. Semi-nested PCR with Nested Universal Primer A followed constant-region reverse priming of full-length variable regions. TCRdb ran MiXCR on the 5' RACE reads and lists one entry per CDR3 protein. The sample lists just under 65,000 distinct CDR3 sequences, 22% occurring once. The length of the CDR3 is 13 residues. CDR1 MNHNS and CDR2 SASEGT come from the germline V gene. The germline V and J ends were trimmed by 7 bases and 8 bases, with 18 bases remaining between them. This chain uses TRBV6-1 with TRBJ2-7; TRBD1 might be the D (5 bases). This TCR came from a female donor with breast cancer. The sequenced sample was memory CD4+ T cells sorted from a lymph node. Described subset: memory CD4+ T cells, CD4+CD45RO+CD25-. CDR3 sequence reads: CASTITGANKQYF. The CDR3 region has the DNA TGTGCCAGCACCATAACAGGTGCGAACAAGCAGTACTTC.